Following are 15 T cell receptor beta chains from one sample sequenced in a study of identical twins (dated by TCRdb to the mid-2010s). Libraries were made using 5' RACE. TCRdb lists the instrument as Illumina HiSeq 2000. The raw public reads went through TCRdb reprocessing: fastp at Q25, MiXCR clone calling, in-frame beta chains kept. All rows with the same CDR3 protein become a single entry with the most common DNA and genes. Recorded for this sample are around 690,000 distinct CDR3 sequences; 21% of them occurred a single time. The ten most abundant clones make up roughly 4% of the sample. The same sample was also used in a study of T cells expressing NK-cell markers.

The source material was PBMCs. These TCRs come from a woman between 18 and 29 years old in good health.

The rearrangement uses TRBV30 and TRBJ2-1; 7 bases agree with TRBD2. This CDR3 region has 14 residues. With 5 bases clipped from V and 5 bases from J, the junction kept 9 bases outside the gene matches. The germline V gene has CDR1 GTSNPN and CDR2 SVGIG (reference sequence). Here the CDR3 reads CAWQLAFIHNEQFF. CDR3 DNA: TGTGCCTGGCAACTAGCGTTTATCCACAATGAGCAGTTCTTC.

This clonotype was seen many times. The chain carries TRBV18 and TRBJ2-3, with 7 bases fitting TRBD1. Germline values: CDR1 KGHSH, CDR2 LQKENI. The trim removed 3 bases at V and 2 bases at J, leaving 2 bases unmatched. CDR3 length equals 14 residues. CDR3 in amino acids: CASSPGTATDTQYF. The CDR3 DNA reads as TGTGCCAGCTCACCCGGGACAGCCACAGATACGCAGTATTTT.

This clonotype was seen ten or more times. The V and J genes are TRBV6-1 and TRBJ2-1; 8 bases match TRBD2. CDR3 length: 15 residues. CDR1 is MNHNS and CDR2 is SASEGT in the germline V gene. V shed 7 bases and J 0 bases; nucleotides not matched to a gene: 5. The CDR3 protein is CASKLSGTSYNEQFF. The CDR3 DNA is TGTGCCAGCAAGCTTAGCGGGACCTCCTACAATGAGCAGTTCTTC.

The chain has TRBV12-3 or TRBV12-4 and TRBJ2-4; D not resolved. Trimming stripped 1 base from V and 0 bases from J, with 10 bases between. CDR3 length: 16 amino acids. The CDR3 region is CASSLDRYLAKNIQYF. CDR3 nucleotides: TGTGCCAGCAGTTTAGACCGTTACCTAGCCAAAAACATTCAGTACTTC.

The CDR3 here is CASSLNFNEQFF. In DNA, the CDR3 is TGCGCCAGCAGCTTGAATTTCAATGAGCAGTTCTTC. The chain couples TRBV5-1 to TRBJ2-1; D is unresolved. CDR3 length equals 12 residues. The V and J ends lost 1 base and 6 bases respectively, with 5 bases between them. Germline CDR1 SGHRS, CDR2 YFSETQ.

This rearrangement joins TRBV9 to TRBJ2-3; TRBD1 matches at 9 bases. The CDR3 consists of 11 residues. Unmatched junction bases numbered 5, after V lost 3 bases and J lost 15 bases. Germline V gene sequence: CDR1 SGDLS, CDR2 YYNGEE. The CDR3 nucleotides read TGTGCCAGCAGCGCTCGGGACAGGGTATATTTT. Translating it yields CASSARDRVYF.

This clonotype was picked up many times. This chain joins TRBV10-2 and TRBJ2-2; D call uncertain. The ends were cut back, 3 bases at V and 7 bases at J, with 3 bases in the middle. CDR3 length: 11 residues. Per germline, CDR1 WSHSY and CDR2 SAAADI. This CDR3 reads CASSDNGELFF. The CDR3 DNA reads as TGCGCCAGCAGTGATAACGGGGAGCTGTTTTTT.

This clonotype was counted many times. The CDR3 DNA is TGCAGTGCGCGACGGGGAAATGAAAAACTGTTTTTT. Amino acids: CSARRGNEKLFF. The chain employs TRBV20-1 and TRBJ1-4, with unresolved D. The CDR3 is 12 residues long. With 6 bases removed from V and 5 bases from J, the gap between germline ends came to 10 bases. Per the germline V gene, CDR1 is DFQATT and CDR2 is SNEGSKA (reference sequence).

This clonotype has just a few counts. J is TRBJ2-3 and V is TRBV28; either TRBD1 or TRBD2 may supply D (5 bases each). The CDR3 is 18 residues long. V was clipped by 5 bases and J by 6 bases, with 27 bases between them. Germline-derived CDR1 and CDR2 are MDHEN and SYDVKM. DNA of the CDR3: TGTGCCAGCAGTCCTTCTAGTTTTAGGAGGACATACCCGGATACGCAGTATTTT. Translating gives CASSPSSFRRTYPDTQYF. Drawing the rest from reference TRBV28 and TRBJ2-3, the complete variable domain is DVKVTQSSRYLVKRTGEKVFLECVQDMDHENMFWYRQDPGLGLRLIYFSYDVKMKEKGDIPEGYSVSREKKERFSLILESASTNQTSMYLCASSPSSFRRTYPDTQYFGPGTRLTVL.

This clonotype was recorded a few times. V is TRBV27 and J is TRBJ2-7; D assignment may be TRBD1 or TRBD2 (6 bases each). Germline assignment: CDR1 MNHEY and CDR2 SMNVEV (reference sequence). The CDR3 has 13 amino acids. Trimming cost V 3 bases and J 6 bases, with 12 bases left between them. DNA for the CDR3: TGTGCCAGCAGTTTGTTCAGGGGAGGCGAGCAGTACTTC. Protein product: CASSLFRGGEQYF.

The V and J genes are TRBV7-6 and TRBJ2-1; 14 nucleotides agree with TRBD2. Germline V CDR1 and CDR2: SGHVS, FNYEAQ. V gave up 7 bases and J gave up 7 bases; unmatched junction bases: 15. The CDR3 is made up of 18 amino acids. CDR3 sequence: CASTPRLGLAGAGNEQFF. Written as DNA, the CDR3 is TGTGCCAGCACCCCAAGGTTGGGACTAGCGGGAGCGGGGAATGAGCAGTTCTTC.

The genes are TRBV10-2 and TRBJ2-1, with no clear D. V was pared by 5 bases and J by 5 bases, with 16 bases between. The CDR3 loop spans 15 amino acids. CDR1 is WSHSY and CDR2 is SAAADI in the germline V gene. CDR3: CASSPPRTANNEQFF. DNA of the CDR3: TGCGCCAGCAGTCCCCCCCGTACGGCCAACAATGAGCAGTTCTTC.

This clonotype was detected many times. This chain connects TRBV20-1 to TRBJ1-3; tentatively, D is TRBD1 (6 bases). Trimming removed 4 bases at V and 4 bases at J, with 17 bases between. Germline loops: CDR1 DFQATT, CDR2 SNEGSKA (reference sequence). The length of the CDR3 is 15 residues. The CDR3 coding sequence is TGCAGTGCTAAGACTCCGGGACACGGAGGAAACACCATATATTTT. Translated, it gives CSAKTPGHGGNTIYF.

This clonotype came up a few times. The CDR3 bases are TGCAGTGCTAGAGATTCGGGACTAGCCTACGAGCAGTACTTC. It codes for CSARDSGLAYEQYF. This chain uses TRBV20-1 with TRBJ2-7, with 8 nucleotides matching TRBD2. CDR1 DFQATT and CDR2 SNEGSKA come from the germline V gene (reference sequence). J lost 2 bases, V lost 0 bases, and 3 bases had no gene match. The CDR3 covers 14 residues.

This clonotype was seen many times. The rearrangement links TRBV29-1 to TRBJ2-1; no reliable D call. V lost 4 bases, J lost 3 bases, and 1 base lay in between. CDR1 and CDR2 from the germline V gene are SQVTM and ANQGSEA. This CDR3 comprises 10 residues. For the CDR3, the DNA is TGCAGCGTTGTCTACAATGAGCAGTTCTTC. It yields the protein CSVVYNEQFF.